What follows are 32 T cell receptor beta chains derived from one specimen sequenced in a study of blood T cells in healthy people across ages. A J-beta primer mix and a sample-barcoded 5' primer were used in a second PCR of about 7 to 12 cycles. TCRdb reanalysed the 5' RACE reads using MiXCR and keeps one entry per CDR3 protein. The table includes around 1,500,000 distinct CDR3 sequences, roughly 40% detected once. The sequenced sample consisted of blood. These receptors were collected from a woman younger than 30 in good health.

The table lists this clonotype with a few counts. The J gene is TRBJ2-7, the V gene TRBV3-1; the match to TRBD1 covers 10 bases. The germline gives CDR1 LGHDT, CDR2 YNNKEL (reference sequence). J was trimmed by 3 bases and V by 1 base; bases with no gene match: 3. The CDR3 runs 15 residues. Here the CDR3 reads CASSQAWTGGYEQYF. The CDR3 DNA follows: TGTGCCAGCAGCCAAGCGTGGACAGGGGGCTACGAGCAGTACTTC.

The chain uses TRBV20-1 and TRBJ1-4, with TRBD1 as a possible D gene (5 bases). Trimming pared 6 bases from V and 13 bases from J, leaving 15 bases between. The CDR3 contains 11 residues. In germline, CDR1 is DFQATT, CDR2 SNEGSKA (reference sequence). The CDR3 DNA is TGCAGTGCCCAGACAGAAAACGGACTGTTTTTT. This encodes CSAQTENGLFF.

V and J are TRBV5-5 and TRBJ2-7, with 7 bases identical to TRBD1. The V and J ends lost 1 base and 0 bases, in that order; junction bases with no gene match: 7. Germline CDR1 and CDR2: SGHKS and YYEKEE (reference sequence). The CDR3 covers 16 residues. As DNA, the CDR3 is TGTGCCAGCAGCTTGTCTGCCACAGGGGCCTCCTACGAGCAGTACTTC. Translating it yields CASSLSATGASYEQYF.

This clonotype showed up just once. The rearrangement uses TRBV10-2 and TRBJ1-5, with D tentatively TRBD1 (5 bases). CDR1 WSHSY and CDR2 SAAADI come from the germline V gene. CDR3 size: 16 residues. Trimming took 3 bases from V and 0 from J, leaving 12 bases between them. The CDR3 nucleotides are TGCGCCAGCAGTGACGGGATCGGGGGTAGCAATCAGCCCCAGCATTTT. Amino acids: CASSDGIGGSNQPQHF.

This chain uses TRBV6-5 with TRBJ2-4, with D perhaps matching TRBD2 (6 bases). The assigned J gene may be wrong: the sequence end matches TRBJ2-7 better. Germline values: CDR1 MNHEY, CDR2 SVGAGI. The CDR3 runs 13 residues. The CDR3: CASSGLWDYEQYF. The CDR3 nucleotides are TGTGCCAGCAGTGGACTATGGGATTACGAGCAGTACTTC.

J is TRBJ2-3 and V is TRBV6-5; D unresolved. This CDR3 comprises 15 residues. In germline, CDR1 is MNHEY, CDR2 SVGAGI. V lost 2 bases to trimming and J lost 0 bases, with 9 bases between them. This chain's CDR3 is CASSYASASTDTQYF. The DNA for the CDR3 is TGTGCCAGCAGTTACGCGTCAGCTAGCACAGATACGCAGTATTTT.

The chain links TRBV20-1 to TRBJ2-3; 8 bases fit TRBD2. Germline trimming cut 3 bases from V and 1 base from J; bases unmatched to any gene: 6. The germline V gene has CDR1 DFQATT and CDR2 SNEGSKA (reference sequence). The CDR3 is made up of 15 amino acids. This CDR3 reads CSASGGASGTDTQYF. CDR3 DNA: TGCAGTGCTAGCGGGGGGGCCTCGGGCACAGATACGCAGTATTTT.

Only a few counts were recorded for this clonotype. CDR3 in DNA: TGTGCCAGCAGTTACTCCGGGGAGAGGACAGATACGCAGTATTTT. This sequence encodes CASSYSGERTDTQYF. This sequence joins TRBV6-5 and TRBJ2-3, with D possibly TRBD2 on 5 matching bases. The ends were cut back, 0 bases at V and 3 bases at J, with 10 bases in the middle. This CDR3 region has 15 residues. Germline V gene sequence: CDR1 MNHEY, CDR2 SVGAGI.

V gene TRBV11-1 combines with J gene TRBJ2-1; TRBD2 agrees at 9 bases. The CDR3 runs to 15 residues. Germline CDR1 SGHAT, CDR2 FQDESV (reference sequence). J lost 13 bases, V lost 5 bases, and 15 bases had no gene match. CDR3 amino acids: CASSLTSGLRETQFF. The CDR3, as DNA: TGTGCCAGCAGCCTAACTAGCGGGCTCCGGGAGACCCAGTTCTTC.

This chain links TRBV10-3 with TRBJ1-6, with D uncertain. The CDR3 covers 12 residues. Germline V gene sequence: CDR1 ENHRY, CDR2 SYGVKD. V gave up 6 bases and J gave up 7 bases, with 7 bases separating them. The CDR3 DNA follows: TGTGCCATCAGGGCGGAGAATTCACCCCTCCACTTT. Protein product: CAIRAENSPLHF.

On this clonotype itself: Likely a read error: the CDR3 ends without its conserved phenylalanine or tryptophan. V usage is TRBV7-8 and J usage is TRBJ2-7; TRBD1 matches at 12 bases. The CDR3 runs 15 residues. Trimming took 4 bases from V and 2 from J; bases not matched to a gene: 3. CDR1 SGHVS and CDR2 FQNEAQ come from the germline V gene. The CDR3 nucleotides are TGTGCCAGCAGCTCAGGGGACAGGGGGCCCTACGAGCAGTACTAC. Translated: CASSSGDRGPYEQYY.

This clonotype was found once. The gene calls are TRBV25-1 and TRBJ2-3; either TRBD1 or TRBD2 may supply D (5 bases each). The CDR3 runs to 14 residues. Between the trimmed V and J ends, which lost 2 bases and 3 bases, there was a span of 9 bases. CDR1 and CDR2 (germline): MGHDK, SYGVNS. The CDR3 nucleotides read TGTGCCAGCAGTGAAAGAGGGGAGACAGATACGCAGTATTTT. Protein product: CASSERGETDTQYF.

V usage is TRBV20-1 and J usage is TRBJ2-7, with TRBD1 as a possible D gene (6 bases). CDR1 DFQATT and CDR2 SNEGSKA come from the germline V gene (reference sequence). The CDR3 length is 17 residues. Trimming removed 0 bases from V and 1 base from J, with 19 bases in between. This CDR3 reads CSARDLRQALKSYEQYF. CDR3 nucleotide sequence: TGCAGTGCTAGAGATCTGAGACAGGCGCTAAAATCCTACGAGCAGTACTTC.

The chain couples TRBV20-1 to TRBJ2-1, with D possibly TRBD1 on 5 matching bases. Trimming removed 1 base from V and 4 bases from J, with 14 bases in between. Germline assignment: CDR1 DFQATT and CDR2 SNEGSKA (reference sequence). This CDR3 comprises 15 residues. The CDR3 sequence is CSARAVGARYNEQFF. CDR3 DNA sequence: TGCAGTGCTAGAGCCGTAGGGGCCCGGTACAATGAGCAGTTCTTC.

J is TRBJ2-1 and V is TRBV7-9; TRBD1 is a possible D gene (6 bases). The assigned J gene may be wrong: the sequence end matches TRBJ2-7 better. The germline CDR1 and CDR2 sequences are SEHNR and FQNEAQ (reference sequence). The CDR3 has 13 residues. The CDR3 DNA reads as TGTGCCAGCAGCCATAAACAGGGTCCCGAGCAGTACTTC. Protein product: CASSHKQGPEQYF.

Here the CDR3 reads CASSLEDPSYNEQFF. CDR3 DNA: TGCGCCAGCAGCTTGGAGGACCCCTCCTACAATGAGCAGTTCTTC. The rearrangement links TRBV5-1 to TRBJ2-1; unclear D gene. The CDR3 contains 15 residues. Germline CDR1 SGHRS, CDR2 YFSETQ. The V gene lost 0 bases and the J gene lost 0 bases, with 7 bases spanning the gap.

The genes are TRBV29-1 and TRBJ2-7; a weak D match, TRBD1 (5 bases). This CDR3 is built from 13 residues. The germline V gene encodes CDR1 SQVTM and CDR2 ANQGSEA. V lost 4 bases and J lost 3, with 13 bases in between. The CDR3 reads CSVGKGAGYEQYF. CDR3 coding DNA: TGCAGCGTTGGGAAAGGGGCAGGCTACGAGCAGTACTTC.

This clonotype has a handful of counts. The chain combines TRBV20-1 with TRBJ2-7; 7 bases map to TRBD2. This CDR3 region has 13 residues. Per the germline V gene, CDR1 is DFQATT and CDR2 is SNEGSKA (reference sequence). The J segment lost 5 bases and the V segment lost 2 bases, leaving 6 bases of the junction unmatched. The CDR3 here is CSARIAGVDEQYF. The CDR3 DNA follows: TGCAGTGCTAGAATAGCGGGCGTCGACGAGCAGTACTTC.

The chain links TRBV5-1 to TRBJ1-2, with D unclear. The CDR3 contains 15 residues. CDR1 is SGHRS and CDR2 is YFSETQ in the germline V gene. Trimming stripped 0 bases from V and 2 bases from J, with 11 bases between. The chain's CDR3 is CASSLESAGNYGYTF. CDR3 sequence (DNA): TGCGCCAGCAGCTTGGAGAGTGCGGGCAACTATGGCTACACCTTC.

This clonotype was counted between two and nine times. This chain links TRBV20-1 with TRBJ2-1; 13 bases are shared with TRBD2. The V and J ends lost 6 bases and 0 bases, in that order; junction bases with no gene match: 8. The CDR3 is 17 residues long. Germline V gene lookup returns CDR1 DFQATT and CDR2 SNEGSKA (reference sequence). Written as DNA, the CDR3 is TGCAGTGCCCCAGTGGGACTAGCGGGGAGCTCCTACAATGAGCAGTTCTTC. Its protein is CSAPVGLAGSSYNEQFF.

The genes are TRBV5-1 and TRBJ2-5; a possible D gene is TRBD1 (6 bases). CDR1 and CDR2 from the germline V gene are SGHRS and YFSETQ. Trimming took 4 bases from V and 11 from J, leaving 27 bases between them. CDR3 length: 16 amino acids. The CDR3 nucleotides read TGCGCCAGCAGCCAAAATTACGGACAGATAAACAATGAGCAGTACTTC. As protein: CASSQNYGQINNEQYF.

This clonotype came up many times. The CDR3 is CATSLGAEIDTQYF. The CDR3 DNA reads as TGTGCCACCAGCTTAGGGGCAGAGATAGATACGCAGTATTTT. The V gene is TRBV15, the J gene TRBJ2-3; weak D call: TRBD1 (5 bases). V was shortened by 5 bases and J by 5 bases, with 14 bases between the two germline ends. CDR1 and CDR2 (germline): LNHNV, YYDKDF (reference sequence). The CDR3 has 14 amino acids.

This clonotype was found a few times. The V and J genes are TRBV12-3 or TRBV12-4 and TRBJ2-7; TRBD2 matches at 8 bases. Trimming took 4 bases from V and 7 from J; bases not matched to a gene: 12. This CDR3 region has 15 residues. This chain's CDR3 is CASSSAGGPYNEQYF. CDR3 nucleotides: TGTGCCAGCAGTTCGGCGGGGGGCCCCTACAATGAGCAGTACTTC.

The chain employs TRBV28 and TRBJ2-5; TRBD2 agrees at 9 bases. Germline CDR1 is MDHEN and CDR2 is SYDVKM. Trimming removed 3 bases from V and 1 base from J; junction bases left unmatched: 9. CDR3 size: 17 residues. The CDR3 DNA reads TGTGCCAGCAGTTTGATGTCGACTAGCGGATCCCAAGAGACCCAGTACTTC. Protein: CASSLMSTSGSQETQYF. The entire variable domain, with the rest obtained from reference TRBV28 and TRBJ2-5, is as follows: DVKVTQSSRYLVKRTGEKVFLECVQDMDHENMFWYRQDPGLGLRLIYFSYDVKMKEKGDIPEGYSVSREKKERFSLILESASTNQTSMYLCASSLMSTSGSQETQYFGPGTRLLVL.

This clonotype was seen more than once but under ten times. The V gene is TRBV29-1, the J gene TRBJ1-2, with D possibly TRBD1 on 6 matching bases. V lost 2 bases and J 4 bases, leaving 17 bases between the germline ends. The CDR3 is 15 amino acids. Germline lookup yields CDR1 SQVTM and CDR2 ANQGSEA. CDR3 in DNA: TGCAGCGTTGAACAATCACAGGGCTTTGGCTATGGCTACACCTTC. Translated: CSVEQSQGFGYGYTF.

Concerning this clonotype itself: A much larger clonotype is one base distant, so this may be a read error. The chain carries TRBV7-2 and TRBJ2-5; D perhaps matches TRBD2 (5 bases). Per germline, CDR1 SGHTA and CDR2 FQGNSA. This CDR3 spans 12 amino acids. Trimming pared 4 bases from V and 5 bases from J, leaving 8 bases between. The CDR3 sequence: CASSWRSETQYF. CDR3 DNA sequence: TGTGCCAGCAGCTGGAGGTCGGAGACCCAGTACTTC.

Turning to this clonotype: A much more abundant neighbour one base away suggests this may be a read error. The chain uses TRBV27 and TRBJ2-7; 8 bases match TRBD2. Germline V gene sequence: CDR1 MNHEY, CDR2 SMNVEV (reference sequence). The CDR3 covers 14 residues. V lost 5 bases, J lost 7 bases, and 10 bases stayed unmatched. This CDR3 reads CASSPRGGYNEQYF. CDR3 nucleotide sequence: TGTGCCAGCAGTCCCCGGGGGGGCTACAATGAGCAGTACTTC.

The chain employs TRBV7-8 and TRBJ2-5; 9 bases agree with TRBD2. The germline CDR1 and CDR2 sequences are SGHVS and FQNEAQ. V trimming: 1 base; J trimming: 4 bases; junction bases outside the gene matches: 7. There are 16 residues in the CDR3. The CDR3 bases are TGTGCCAGCAGCTTAGTACGCGGGGGGGCCCCAGAGACCCAGTACTTC. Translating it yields CASSLVRGGAPETQYF.

The CDR3 coding sequence is TGCGCCAGCAGCCTGATAGTCCCCCTGCCGGCCGGGACAGGGATCGGGGCTAATGAAAAACTGTTTTTT. Translation gives CASSLIVPLPAGTGIGANEKLFF. This chain connects TRBV4-1 to TRBJ1-4; TRBD1 matches 9 bases. CDR3 length equals 23 residues. Germline assignment: CDR1 MGHRA and CDR2 YSYEKL. The junction had 27 bases not matched to a gene; V was cut back by 4 bases and J by 3 bases.

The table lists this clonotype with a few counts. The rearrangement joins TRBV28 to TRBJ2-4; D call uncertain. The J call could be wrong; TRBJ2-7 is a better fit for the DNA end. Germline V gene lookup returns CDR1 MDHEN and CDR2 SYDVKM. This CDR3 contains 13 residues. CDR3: CASSSPRSVEQYF. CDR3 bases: TGTGCCAGCAGTTCTCCCAGGTCCGTCGAGCAGTACTTC.

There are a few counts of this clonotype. The CDR3 here is CSARAKGREYQPQHF. The CDR3 nucleotides are TGCAGTGCTAGAGCCAAGGGCAGGGAATATCAGCCCCAGCATTTT. This chain links TRBV20-1 with TRBJ1-5; D may be TRBD1 (5 bases). Trimming cost V 1 base and J 5 bases, with 15 bases left between them. Germline-derived CDR1 and CDR2 are DFQATT and SNEGSKA (reference sequence). This CDR3 region has 15 residues.

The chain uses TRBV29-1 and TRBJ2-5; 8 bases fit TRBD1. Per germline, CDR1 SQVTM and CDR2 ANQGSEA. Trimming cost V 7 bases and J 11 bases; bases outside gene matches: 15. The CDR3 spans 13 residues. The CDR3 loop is CSAGTGPYNEQYF. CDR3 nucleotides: TGCAGCGCCGGGACAGGTCCTTACAATGAGCAGTACTTC.